Listed here is a single TCR beta chain. No antigen is known for it. Within the sample, other DNA sequences also encode this same CDR3. Methods used by the authors: Differences in CDR3 between clinicopathological groups were drawn on to build a classifier intended to discriminate distant-metastatic papillary thyroid cancer patients. TCRdb reanalyzed the PCR reads via MiXCR. These V and J calls derive from TCRdb rather than the authors' analysis. Of around 18,000 clones listed, roughly 36% were seen once; the top ten hold roughly 15%. This record belongs to a study of metastatic and nonmetastatic thyroid tumors. Study-level background: Repertoires were compared across blood and tumor or nodule tissue from malignant and benign thyroid patients. General study findings and limits: It was reportedly found that TCR beta diversity was significantly higher in malignant thyroid tumors than in benign nodules, a difference seen in both blood and tumor samples.

Thyroid surgery had not been preceded by any treatment in any patient. This TCR derives from a female donor with papillary thyroid cancer or a benign thyroid nodule (not recorded which). Some clones in this sample may be carry-over from other donors' samples. What was sequenced was tumor tissue.

CDR3 loop: CASSLYRGGEQFF. DNA of the CDR3: TGTGCCAGCAGTCTGTATCGGGGGGGTGAGCAGTTCTTC. The J gene is TRBJ2-1, the V gene TRBV28; 8 bases fit TRBD2. V was pared by 5 bases and J by 9 bases, with 6 bases of the junction left unmatched. Per germline, CDR1 MDHEN and CDR2 SYDVKM. This CDR3 is built from 13 residues. Full variable domain (remainder filled in from reference TRBV28 and TRBJ2-1): DVKVTQSSRYLVKRTGEKVFLECVQDMDHENMFWYRQDPGLGLRLIYFSYDVKMKEKGDIPEGYSVSREKKERFSLILESASTNQTSMYLCASSLYRGGEQFFGPGTRLTVL.